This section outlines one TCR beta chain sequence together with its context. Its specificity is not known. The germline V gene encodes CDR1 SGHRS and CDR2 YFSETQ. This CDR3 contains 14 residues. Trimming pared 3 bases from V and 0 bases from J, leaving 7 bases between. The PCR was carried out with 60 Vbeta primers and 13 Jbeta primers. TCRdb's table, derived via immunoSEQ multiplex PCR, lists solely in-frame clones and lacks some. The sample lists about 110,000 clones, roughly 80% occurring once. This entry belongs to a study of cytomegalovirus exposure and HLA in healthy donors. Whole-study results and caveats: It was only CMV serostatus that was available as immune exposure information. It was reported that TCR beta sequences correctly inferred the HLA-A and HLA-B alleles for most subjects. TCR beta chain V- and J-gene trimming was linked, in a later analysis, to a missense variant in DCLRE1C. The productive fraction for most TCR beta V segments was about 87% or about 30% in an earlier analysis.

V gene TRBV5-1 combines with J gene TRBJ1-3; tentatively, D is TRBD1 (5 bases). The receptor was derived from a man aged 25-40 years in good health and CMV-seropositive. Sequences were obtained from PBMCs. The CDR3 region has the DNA TGCGCCAGCAGCTACGACAGCTCTGGAAACACCATATATTTT. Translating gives CASSYDSSGNTIYF.